Shown below are 23 T cell receptor beta chains from a single sample sequenced in a study of immune cell composition in non-small cell lung cancer. Sequenced by immunoSEQ multiplex PCR; TCRdb stores in-frame clones only, minus some. The sample has approximately 2,500 clones, over 70% seen once. Normal lung was taken at the farthest possible site, at least 3 cm from tumour. The specimen sequenced was non-adjacent lung tissue. The receptors shown here come from a human donor with non-small cell lung cancer.

The chain links TRBV20-1 to TRBJ1-1; D unresolved. CDR3 length equals 11 residues. V dropped 6 bases and J dropped 7 bases, with 12 bases sitting between them. Germline loops: CDR1 DFQATT, CDR2 SNEGSKA (reference sequence). The CDR3 DNA reads as TGCAGTGCGAGGAGCCCCAATGAAGCTTTCTTT. This codes for CSARSPNEAFF.

V is TRBV7-2 and J is TRBJ2-7, with a tentative D call TRBD2 (7 bases). The CDR3 is 16 amino acids. Germline V lookup: CDR1 SGHTA, CDR2 FQGNSA. With 4 bases removed from V and 2 bases from J, the gap between germline ends came to 18 bases. CDR3 DNA: TGTGCCAGCAGCTCCCTAGGGGGGGGCATCACCTACGAGCAGTACTTC. Translating it yields CASSSLGGGITYEQYF. The full variable domain, its missing parts supplied by reference TRBV7-2 and TRBJ2-7, is GAGVSQSPSNKVTEKGKDVELRCDPISGHTALYWYRQSLGQGLEFLIYFQGNSAPDKSGLPSDRFSAERTGGSVSTLTIQRTQQEDSAVYLCASSSLGGGITYEQYFGPGTRLTVT.

The V call is TRBV7-6, the J call TRBJ2-5, with TRBD2 identical over 10 bases. Germline loops: CDR1 SGHVS, CDR2 FNYEAQ. This CDR3 region has 16 residues. Trimming took 2 bases from V and 1 from J; bases not matched to a gene: 4. The CDR3 loop is CASSLLLAGTQETQYF. The CDR3 DNA is TGTGCCAGCAGCTTATTACTAGCGGGGACCCAAGAGACCCAGTACTTC.

The J gene is TRBJ2-7, the V gene TRBV5-1, with D possibly TRBD2 on 5 matching bases. The ends were cut back, 4 bases at V and 6 bases at J, with 11 bases in the middle. The length of the CDR3 is 12 residues. Germline CDR1 and CDR2: SGHRS and YFSETQ. CDR3 bases: TGCGCCAGCAGCCCGGGGTACTCCGAGCAGTACTTC. It is translated as CASSPGYSEQYF.

The chain uses TRBV27 and TRBJ2-7; D ambiguous. Looked up from germline, CDR1 is MNHEY and CDR2 is SMNVEV (reference sequence). V was cut by 3 bases and J by 3 bases, with 12 bases left in between. The length of the CDR3 is 14 residues. The CDR3: CASSFSAEVYEQYF. Written as DNA, the CDR3 is TGTGCCAGCAGTTTCTCGGCGGAAGTCTACGAGCAGTACTTC.

This chain connects TRBV7-2 to TRBJ2-1; 9 nucleotides align to TRBD2. Unmatched junction bases numbered 7, after V lost 5 bases and J lost 5 bases. CDR3 size: 15 residues. Looked up from germline, CDR1 is SGHTA and CDR2 is FQGNSA. The DNA for the CDR3 is TGTGCCAGCAGCAGATCCGGGACTAGCCACAATGAGCAGTTCTTC. It yields the protein CASSRSGTSHNEQFF.

This chain uses TRBV28 with TRBJ2-4; 8 bases fit TRBD2. After removal of 8 bases from V and 6 bases from J, the junction contained 6 bases not matched to a gene. From germline, CDR1 is MDHEN and CDR2 SYDVKM. This CDR3 spans 13 amino acids. The CDR3 DNA is TGTGCCAGCGGTTCGGGAGGGTTAAACATTCAGTACTTC. Protein: CASGSGGLNIQYF.

The gene calls are TRBV5-3 and TRBJ2-5, with 10 positions matching TRBD1. TRBV5-3 is noted as an ORF with a role that remains uncertain. The V gene end was trimmed by 5 bases and the J gene end by 7 bases; junction bases not matched to a gene: 20. The length of the CDR3 is 18 residues. CDR3 in DNA: TGTGCCAGAAGTTCCCGGGACAGGGGTACTAGCGGCCCGGGGACCCAGTACTTC. It specifies CARSSRDRGTSGPGTQYF.

The chain's CDR3 is CAISEQETQYF. The CDR3, as DNA: TGTGCCATCAGTGAGCAGGAAACGCAGTATTTT. V gene TRBV10-3 combines with J gene TRBJ2-3, with D unresolved. The CDR3 consists of 11 residues. Germline loops: CDR1 ENHRY, CDR2 SYGVKD. Trimming took 2 bases from V and 9 from J, leaving 6 bases between them.

As regards this clone: The junction shows a germline mismatch at one end, possibly a read error. The same CDR3 is also encoded by other DNA sequences in this sample. The chain couples TRBV6-1 to TRBJ1-2; TRBD1 is a possible D gene (5 bases). Germline V gene sequence: CDR1 MNHNS, CDR2 SASEGT. The CDR3 length is 13 residues. CDR3 coding DNA: TGCGCCAGCAGTGAGTCGGGGGACTATGGCTACACCTTC. Its translation is CASSESGDYGYTF.

This chain links TRBV5-1 with TRBJ2-3; weak D call: TRBD2 (5 bases). The germline CDR1 and CDR2 sequences are SGHRS and YFSETQ. V was cut by 5 bases and J by 0 bases, with 10 bases left in between. This CDR3 spans 14 amino acids. CDR3 region: CASREETSTDTQYF. The CDR3 bases are TGCGCCAGCAGGGAGGAGACTAGCACAGATACGCAGTATTTT.

This CDR3 reads CASSLDPRGYYGYTF. DNA of the CDR3: TGTGCCAGCAGCTTAGACCCCAGGGGGTACTATGGCTACACCTTC. The chain joins TRBV11-2 to TRBJ1-2; 7 bases line up with TRBD1. J lost 3 bases, V lost 0 bases, and 4 bases had no gene match. This CDR3 has 15 amino acids. The germline V gene has CDR1 SGHAT and CDR2 FQNNGV.

V and J are TRBV9 and TRBJ2-2; the match to TRBD2 covers 11 bases. The CDR3 is made up of 14 amino acids. After removal of 6 bases from V and 7 bases from J, the junction contained 5 bases not matched to a gene. Germline values: CDR1 SGDLS, CDR2 YYNGEE. CDR3 amino acids: CASNLAGGGGELFF. The CDR3 DNA reads TGTGCCAGCAATTTAGCGGGAGGGGGCGGGGAGCTGTTTTTT.

This clone was seen a single time. The chain links TRBV7-9 to TRBJ2-3, with a possible D match to TRBD2 (6 bases). Germline V gene sequence: CDR1 SEHNR, CDR2 FQNEAQ (reference sequence). Trimming shortened V by 5 bases and J by 8 bases, and 17 bases separated the two germline ends. This CDR3 has 14 residues. The CDR3 region is CASSPASTGGTQYF. The CDR3, as DNA: TGTGCCAGCAGCCCCGCCTCGACCGGGGGTACGCAGTATTTT.

The chain recombines TRBV28 with TRBJ1-2, with D perhaps TRBD1 (5 bases). The CDR3 extends over 17 amino acids. The germline V and J ends were trimmed by 4 bases and 1 base, with 19 bases remaining between them. Per the germline V gene, CDR1 is MDHEN and CDR2 is SYDVKM. The CDR3 reads CASSSPGGGPYNYGYTF. Written as DNA, the CDR3 is TGTGCCAGCAGTTCGCCCGGGGGGGGACCTTATAACTATGGCTACACCTTC.

The table lists this clone with a count of one. The rearrangement uses TRBV5-4 and TRBJ2-2; D remains unclear. The CDR3 consists of 13 residues. Trimming left V 4 bases short and J 7 bases short, with 11 bases between. Germline loops: CDR1 SGHNT, CDR2 YYREEE (reference sequence). DNA of the CDR3: TGTGCCAGCAGCCAGAGACAAATCGGGGAGCTGTTTTTT. Amino acid sequence: CASSQRQIGELFF.

The J gene is TRBJ2-7, the V gene TRBV5-1, with a weak D call TRBD2 (5 bases). Germline CDR1 is SGHRS and CDR2 is YFSETQ. Trimming took off 2 bases at V and 6 bases at J, with 12 bases between the two ends. The CDR3 length is 13 residues. CDR3 nucleotide sequence: TGCGCCAGCAGCTTTGGACTGGCGGGCGAGCAGTACTTC. This sequence encodes CASSFGLAGEQYF.

The chain carries TRBV25-1 and TRBJ2-4, with D possibly being TRBD1 (6 bases). The CDR3 contains 15 residues. The germline V and J ends were trimmed by 6 bases and 7 bases, with 19 bases remaining between them. The germline CDR1 and CDR2 sequences are MGHDK and SYGVNS. CDR3: CASSATGTGPNIQYF. CDR3 sequence (DNA): TGTGCCAGCAGCGCAACAGGGACGGGGCCGAACATTCAGTACTTC.

The rearrangement joins TRBV5-6 to TRBJ2-7; 11 positions match TRBD2. Germline CDR1 is SGHDT and CDR2 is YYEEEE. J lost 2 bases, V lost 4 bases, and 5 bases had no gene match. The CDR3 sequence is 15 residues long. The CDR3 loop is CASSPGLAGPYEQYF. The CDR3 bases are TGTGCCAGCAGCCCTGGACTAGCGGGTCCCTACGAGCAGTACTTC.

CDR3: CATGGTSGPGELFF. In DNA, the CDR3 is TGTGCCACCGGAGGAACTAGCGGCCCCGGGGAGCTGTTTTTT. This chain uses TRBV19 with TRBJ2-2, with 8 bases lining up with TRBD2. Trimming removed 10 bases from V and 6 bases from J; junction bases left unmatched: 10. Germline assignment: CDR1 LNHDA and CDR2 SQIVND (reference sequence). This CDR3 comprises 14 residues.

The CDR3 spells CASSELPTGYNEQFF. DNA of the CDR3: TGTGCCAGCTCAGAACTCCCCACAGGCTACAATGAGCAGTTCTTC. This chain connects TRBV18 to TRBJ2-1; TRBD1 might be the D (5 bases). The CDR3 spans 15 residues. The germline V and J ends were trimmed by 5 bases and 3 bases, with 14 bases remaining between them. CDR1 is KGHSH, CDR2 LQKENI, per germline.

This chain connects TRBV5-1 to TRBJ2-7; 8 bases agree with TRBD1. V trimming: 3 bases; J trimming: 3 bases; junction bases outside the gene matches: 5. The CDR3 sequence is 14 residues long. Germline V gene lookup returns CDR1 SGHRS and CDR2 YFSETQ. The CDR3 DNA reads as TGCGCCAGCAGCTCCACCGGGACAGGCTACGAGCAGTACTTC. It yields the protein CASSSTGTGYEQYF.

The CDR3 sequence is CASNRLAGAYEQYF. CDR3 DNA: TGTGCCAGCAATAGACTAGCGGGAGCATACGAGCAGTACTTC. The chain joins TRBV6-1 to TRBJ2-7; TRBD2 matches at 12 bases. V trimming: 7 bases; J trimming: 4 bases; junction bases outside the gene matches: 5. There are 14 residues in the CDR3. The V gene's germline CDR1 is MNHNS and CDR2 SASEGT.